The 19 T cell receptor beta chains below come from one sample, sequenced in a study of tumor T cells in aggressive B-cell lymphoma. The method was immunoSEQ multiplex PCR; TCRdb's version includes in-frame clones alone and lacks a portion of them. The top ten hold around 2.6% of the sample, which has 4,500 to 5,500 clones, about 88% seen once. The specimen sequenced was tumor tissue. The receptor source for this set is an adult with diffuse large B cell lymphoma.

The chain joins TRBV4-1 to TRBJ1-2; no definite D call. This CDR3 region has 13 residues. With 1 base removed from V and 5 bases from J, the gap between germline ends came to 8 bases. The germline CDR1 and CDR2 sequences are MGHRA and YSYEKL. The CDR3 reads CASSQGQEYGYTF. CDR3 coding DNA: TGCGCCAGCAGCCAAGGGCAGGAATATGGCTACACCTTC.

The V and J genes are TRBV7-2 and TRBJ1-2; D is perhaps TRBD1 (5 bases). In germline, CDR1 is SGHTA, CDR2 FQGNSA. CDR3 length: 14 residues. V gave up 4 bases and J gave up 2 bases, with 11 bases separating them. CDR3 in amino acids: CASSSRGTNYGYTF. In nucleotides, the CDR3 is TGTGCCAGCAGCTCAAGGGGTACCAACTATGGCTACACCTTC.

The rearrangement uses TRBV11-3 and TRBJ2-7, with unresolved D. The germline V gene encodes CDR1 SGHNT and CDR2 YENEEA. This CDR3 region has 15 residues. Trimming cost V 2 bases and J 3 bases, with 14 bases left between them. The CDR3 DNA is TGTGCCAGCAGCTTAAAGCCAGGTATTCTCTACGAGCAGTACTTC. Its protein is CASSLKPGILYEQYF.

The J gene is TRBJ2-7, the V gene TRBV10-3, with D hard to call. V lost 2 bases to trimming and J lost 7 bases, with 6 bases between them. Germline V gene data show CDR1 as ENHRY and CDR2 as SYGVKD. CDR3 size: 11 residues. CDR3 sequence: CAISEKSEQYF. The CDR3 DNA reads TGTGCCATCAGTGAGAAGAGTGAGCAGTACTTC.

This chain links TRBV30 with TRBJ2-1; 13 nucleotides line up with TRBD2. The CDR3 loop spans 15 amino acids. The germline gives CDR1 GTSNPN, CDR2 SVGIG (reference sequence). V lost 4 bases to trimming and J lost 8 bases; unmatched junction nucleotides: 8. CDR3 coding DNA: TGTGCCTGGAAAACCGGACTAGCGGGAGTCCATGAGCAGTTCTTC. Translated: CAWKTGLAGVHEQFF.

This clone has a single count. This chain links TRBV7-6 with TRBJ2-3; 7 bases map to TRBD1. The length of the CDR3 is 14 residues. Germline V gene sequence: CDR1 SGHVS, CDR2 FNYEAQ. V lost 4 bases and J lost 8; bases outside the gene matches: 9. The CDR3 spells CASSSWTGSSTQYF. CDR3 DNA: TGTGCCAGCAGCTCCTGGACAGGCTCGTCTACGCAGTATTTT.

This clone was found once. V gene TRBV19 combines with J gene TRBJ1-1; D possibly corresponds to TRBD1 (5 bases). V lost 5 bases and J lost 1, with 8 bases in between. CDR3 length equals 13 residues. Germline CDR1 is LNHDA and CDR2 is SQIVND (reference sequence). The CDR3 protein is CASSDSRNTEAFF. The DNA for the CDR3 is TGTGCCAGTAGTGACAGCCGGAACACTGAAGCTTTCTTT.

CDR3: CASIGGLRGYGYTF. The CDR3 bases are TGTGCCAGTATTGGCGGCCTAAGGGGCTATGGCTACACCTTC. The chain joins TRBV19 to TRBJ1-2, with a tentative D call TRBD1 (5 bases). Trimming pared 7 bases from V and 4 bases from J, leaving 16 bases between. The CDR3 spans 14 residues. The germline CDR1 and CDR2 sequences are LNHDA and SQIVND (reference sequence).

The rearrangement joins TRBV5-1 to TRBJ2-5; possibly TRBD2 for D (5 bases). CDR1 is SGHRS and CDR2 is YFSETQ in the germline V gene. This CDR3 comprises 13 residues. Trimming removed 0 bases at V and 9 bases at J, with 12 bases between. The CDR3 loop is CASSLVEGIAQYF. The CDR3 DNA follows: TGCGCCAGCAGCTTGGTAGAGGGCATTGCCCAGTACTTC.

The gene calls are TRBV7-3 and TRBJ1-1; 7 bases match TRBD1. The CDR3 extends over 14 amino acids. CDR1 and CDR2 (germline): SGHTA, FQGTGA. V trimming: 4 bases; J trimming: 0 bases; junction bases outside the gene matches: 2. CDR3 sequence reads: CASSSGQMNTEAFF. CDR3 in DNA: TGTGCCAGCAGCTCGGGACAGATGAACACTGAAGCTTTCTTT.

The genes are TRBV2 and TRBJ2-2, with 7 bases aligning to TRBD1. Looked up from germline, CDR1 is SNHLY and CDR2 is FYNNEI. The length of the CDR3 is 15 residues. The V gene end was trimmed by 6 bases and the J gene end by 0 bases; junction bases not matched to a gene: 4. Written as DNA, the CDR3 is TGTGCCAGCAGACCTGACAGGGCGAACACCGGGGAGCTGTTTTTT. Protein: CASRPDRANTGELFF.

V usage is TRBV5-1 and J usage is TRBJ2-7; 9 bases line up with TRBD2. V was clipped by 0 bases and J by 5 bases; unmatched bases: 12. CDR3 length equals 17 residues. Germline CDR1 reads SGHRS; CDR2 reads YFSETQ. Here the CDR3 DNA reads TGCGCCAGCAGCTTGGGGCTAGCGGGGACCTTCATGAACGAGCAGTACTTC. Protein sequence: CASSLGLAGTFMNEQYF.

This chain links TRBV30 with TRBJ2-5; D possibly corresponds to TRBD2 (5 bases). Trimming took 5 bases from V and 5 from J, leaving 15 bases between them. CDR3 length: 13 residues. Germline V CDR1 and CDR2: GTSNPN, SVGIG (reference sequence). The CDR3, as DNA: TGTGCCTGGGGGAGACAAGCGGCGGAGACCCAGTACTTC. Its protein product is CAWGRQAAETQYF.

This rearrangement joins TRBV11-2 to TRBJ2-2; D unresolved. The CDR3 contains 14 residues. Between the trimmed V and J ends, which lost 3 bases and 3 bases, there was a span of 8 bases. Germline V gene lookup returns CDR1 SGHAT and CDR2 FQNNGV. This chain's CDR3 is CASSLESDTGELFF. The CDR3 bases are TGTGCCAGCAGCTTGGAAAGCGACACCGGGGAGCTGTTTTTT.

The rearrangement joins TRBV14 to TRBJ2-3; tentatively, D is TRBD2 (5 bases). V lost 0 bases, J lost 2 bases, and 12 bases lay in between. Germline assignment: CDR1 SGHDN and CDR2 FVKESK. The CDR3 totals 16 residues. In DNA form, the CDR3 reads TGTGCCAGCAGCCAAGATCCGGGGTTCACCACAGATACGCAGTATTTT. Amino acids: CASSQDPGFTTDTQYF.

The chain links TRBV6-1 to TRBJ2-3; no clear D. CDR1 and CDR2 (germline): MNHNS, SASEGT. The CDR3 consists of 12 residues. V lost 1 base and J lost 6, with 5 bases in between. CDR3 loop: CASSEGADTQYF. The CDR3 region has the DNA TGTGCCAGCAGTGAAGGTGCGGATACGCAGTATTTT.

V is TRBV4-1 and J is TRBJ2-7, with D tentatively TRBD1 (6 bases). The CDR3 has 13 amino acids. V lost 6 bases to trimming and J lost 1 base, with 10 bases between them. CDR1 and CDR2 (germline): MGHRA, YSYEKL. The CDR3 spells CASSQGSSYEQYF. CDR3 in DNA: TGCGCCAGCAGTCAGGGGTCGTCCTACGAGCAGTACTTC.

The V gene is TRBV7-2, the J gene TRBJ1-2, with D unclear. There are 13 residues in the CDR3. Germline V lookup: CDR1 SGHTA, CDR2 FQGNSA. V lost 1 base and J lost 4, with 7 bases in between. Here the CDR3 DNA reads TGTGCCAGCAGCTTAGTTGGGAGCTATGGCTACACCTTC. Translated, it gives CASSLVGSYGYTF.

This rearrangement joins TRBV5-1 to TRBJ1-2; D is unclear. With 0 bases removed from V and 4 bases from J, the gap between germline ends came to 7 bases. Germline-derived CDR1 and CDR2 are SGHRS and YFSETQ. The CDR3 is 13 amino acids. The CDR3 DNA follows: TGCGCCAGCAGCTTGGACACCATCTATGGCTACACCTTC. Translating gives CASSLDTIYGYTF.